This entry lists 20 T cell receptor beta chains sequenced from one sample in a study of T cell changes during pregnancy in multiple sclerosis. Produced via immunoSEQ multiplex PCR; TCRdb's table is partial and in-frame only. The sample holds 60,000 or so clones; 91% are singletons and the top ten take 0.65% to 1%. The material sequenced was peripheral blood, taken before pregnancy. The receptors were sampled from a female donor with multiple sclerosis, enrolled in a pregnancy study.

The CDR3 is CSVDRELGYGYTF. In DNA form, the CDR3 reads TGCAGCGTTGATCGGGAGTTGGGCTATGGCTACACCTTC. The genes are TRBV29-1 and TRBJ1-2, with unresolved D. V dropped 3 bases and J dropped 4 bases, with 12 bases sitting between them. This CDR3 has 13 residues. CDR1 is SQVTM, CDR2 ANQGSEA, per germline.

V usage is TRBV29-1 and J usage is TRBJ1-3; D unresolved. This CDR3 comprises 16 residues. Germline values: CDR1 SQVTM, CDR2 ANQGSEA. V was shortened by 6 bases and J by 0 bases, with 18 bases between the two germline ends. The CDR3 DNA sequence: TGCAGCGTGGTGGCAAGTGAGGGAATCTCTGGAAACACCATATATTTT. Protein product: CSVVASEGISGNTIYF.

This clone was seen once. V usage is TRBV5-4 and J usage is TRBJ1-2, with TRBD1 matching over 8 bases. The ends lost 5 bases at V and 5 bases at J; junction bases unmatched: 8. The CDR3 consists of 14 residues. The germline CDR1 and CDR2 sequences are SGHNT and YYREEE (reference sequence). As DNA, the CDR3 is TGTGCCAGCAGGATGACAGGGGAATGGTATGGCTACACCTTC. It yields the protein CASRMTGEWYGYTF.

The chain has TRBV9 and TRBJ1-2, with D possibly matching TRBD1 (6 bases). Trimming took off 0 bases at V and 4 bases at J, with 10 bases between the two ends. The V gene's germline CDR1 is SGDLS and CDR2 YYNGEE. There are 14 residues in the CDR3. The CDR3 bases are TGTGCCAGCAGCGTAGCGGCACAGGGCTATGGCTACACCTTC. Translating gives CASSVAAQGYGYTF.

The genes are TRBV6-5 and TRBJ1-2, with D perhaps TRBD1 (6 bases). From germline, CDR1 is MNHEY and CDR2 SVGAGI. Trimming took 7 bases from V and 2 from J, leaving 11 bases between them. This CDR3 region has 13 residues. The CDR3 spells CASTPTGNYGYTF. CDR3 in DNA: TGTGCCAGCACCCCAACAGGGAACTATGGCTACACCTTC.

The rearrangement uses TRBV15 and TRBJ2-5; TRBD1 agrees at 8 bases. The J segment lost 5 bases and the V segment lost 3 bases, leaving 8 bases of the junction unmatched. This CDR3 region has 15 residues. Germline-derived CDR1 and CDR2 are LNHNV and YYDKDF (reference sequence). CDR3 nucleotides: TGTGCCACCAGCAGGGGTCAGGGGGCGCGGGAGACCCAGTACTTC. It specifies CATSRGQGARETQYF.

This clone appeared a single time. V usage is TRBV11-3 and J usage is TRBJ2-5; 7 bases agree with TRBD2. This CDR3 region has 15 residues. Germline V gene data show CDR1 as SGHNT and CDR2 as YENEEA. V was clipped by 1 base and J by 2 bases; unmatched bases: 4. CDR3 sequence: CASSLGGGKQETQYF. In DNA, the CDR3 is TGTGCCAGCAGCTTAGGGGGGGGGAAGCAAGAGACCCAGTACTTC.

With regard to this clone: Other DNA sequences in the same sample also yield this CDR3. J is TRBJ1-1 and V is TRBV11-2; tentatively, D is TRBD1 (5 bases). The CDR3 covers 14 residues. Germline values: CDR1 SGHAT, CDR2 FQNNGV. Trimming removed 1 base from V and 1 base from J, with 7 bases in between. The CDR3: CASSLVRGNTEAFF. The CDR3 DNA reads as TGTGCCAGCAGCTTAGTTAGGGGGAACACTGAAGCTTTCTTT.

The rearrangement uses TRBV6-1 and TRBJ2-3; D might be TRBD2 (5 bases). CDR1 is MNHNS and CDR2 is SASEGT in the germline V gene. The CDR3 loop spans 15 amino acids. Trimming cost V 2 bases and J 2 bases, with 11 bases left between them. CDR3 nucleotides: TGTGCCAGCAGTGAATGGTCAGGACTCACAGATACGCAGTATTTT. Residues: CASSEWSGLTDTQYF.

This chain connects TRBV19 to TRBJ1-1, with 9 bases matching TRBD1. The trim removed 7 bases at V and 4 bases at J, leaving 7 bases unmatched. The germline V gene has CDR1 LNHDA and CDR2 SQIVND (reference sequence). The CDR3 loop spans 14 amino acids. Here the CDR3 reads CASIDQTGGTEAFF. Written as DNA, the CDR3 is TGTGCCAGTATCGACCAGACAGGGGGCACTGAAGCTTTCTTT. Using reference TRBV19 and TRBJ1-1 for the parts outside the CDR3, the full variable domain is DGGITQSPKYLFRKEGQNVTLSCEQNLNHDAMYWYRQDPGQGLRLIYYSQIVNDFQKGDIAEGYSVSREKKESFPLTVTSAQKNPTAFYLCASIDQTGGTEAFFGQGTRLTVV.

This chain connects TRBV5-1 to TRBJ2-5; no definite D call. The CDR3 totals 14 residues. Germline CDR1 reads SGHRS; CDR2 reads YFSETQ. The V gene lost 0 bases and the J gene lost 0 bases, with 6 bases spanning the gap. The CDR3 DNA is TGCGCCAGCAGCTTGGGCAGGTACCAAGAGACCCAGTACTTC. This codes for CASSLGRYQETQYF. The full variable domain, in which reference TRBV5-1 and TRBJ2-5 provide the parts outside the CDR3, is KAGVTQTPRYLIKTRGQQVTLSCSPISGHRSVSWYQQTPGQGLQFLFEYFSETQRNKGNFPGRFSGRQFSNSRSEMNVSTLELGDSALYLCASSLGRYQETQYFGPGTRLLVL.

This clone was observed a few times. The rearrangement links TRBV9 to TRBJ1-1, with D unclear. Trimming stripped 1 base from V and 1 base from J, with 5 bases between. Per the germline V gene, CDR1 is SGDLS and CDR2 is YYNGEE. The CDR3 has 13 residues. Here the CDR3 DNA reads TGTGCCAGCAGCGTATCAGGGAACACTGAAGCTTTCTTT. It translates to CASSVSGNTEAFF.

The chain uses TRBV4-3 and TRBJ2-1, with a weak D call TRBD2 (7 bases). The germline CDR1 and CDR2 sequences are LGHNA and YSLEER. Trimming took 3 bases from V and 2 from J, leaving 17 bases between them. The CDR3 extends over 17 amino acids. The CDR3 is CASSHRWQGGAYNEQFF. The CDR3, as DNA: TGCGCCAGCAGCCACCGGTGGCAAGGGGGGGCCTACAATGAGCAGTTCTTC.

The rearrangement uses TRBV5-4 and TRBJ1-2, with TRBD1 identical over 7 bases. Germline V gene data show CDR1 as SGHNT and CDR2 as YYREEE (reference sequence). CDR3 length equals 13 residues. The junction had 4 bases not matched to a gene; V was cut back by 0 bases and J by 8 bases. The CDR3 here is CASSLGQGGGYTF. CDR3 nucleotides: TGTGCCAGCAGCTTGGGACAGGGAGGCGGCTACACCTTC.

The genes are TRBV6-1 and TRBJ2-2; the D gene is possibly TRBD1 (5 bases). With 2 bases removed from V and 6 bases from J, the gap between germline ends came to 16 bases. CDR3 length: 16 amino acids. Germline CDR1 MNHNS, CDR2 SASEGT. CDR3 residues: CASSERPGRIPGELFF. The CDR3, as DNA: TGTGCCAGCAGTGAAAGGCCAGGGCGCATCCCCGGGGAGCTGTTTTTT.

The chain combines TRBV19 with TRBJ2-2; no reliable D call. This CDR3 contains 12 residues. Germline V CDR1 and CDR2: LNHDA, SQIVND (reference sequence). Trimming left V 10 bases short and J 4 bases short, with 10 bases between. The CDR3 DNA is TGTGCCACCAGAGGTGGCACCGGGGAGCTGTTTTTT. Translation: CATRGGTGELFF.

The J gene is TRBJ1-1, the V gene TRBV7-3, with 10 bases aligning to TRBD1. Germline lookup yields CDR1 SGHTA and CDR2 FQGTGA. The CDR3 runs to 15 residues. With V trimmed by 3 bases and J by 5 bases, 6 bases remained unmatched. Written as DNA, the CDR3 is TGTGCCAGCAGCTTGTTGGGACAGGGGTTGACTGAAGCTTTCTTT. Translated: CASSLLGQGLTEAFF. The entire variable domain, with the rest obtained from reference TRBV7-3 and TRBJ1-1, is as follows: GAGVSQTPSNKVTEKGKYVELRCDPISGHTALYWYRQSLGQGPEFLIYFQGTGAADDSGLPNDRFFAVRPEGSVSTLKIQRTERGDSAVYLCASSLLGQGLTEAFFGQGTRLTVV.

The CDR3 region is CASSQQGSANQNQPQHF. For the CDR3, the DNA is TGCGCCAGCAGCCAACAGGGCTCTGCAAATCAAAATCAGCCCCAGCATTTT. The chain couples TRBV4-1 to TRBJ1-5, with D tentatively TRBD1 (5 bases). The V gene lost 2 bases and the J gene lost 4 bases, with 18 bases spanning the gap. Germline V CDR1 and CDR2: MGHRA, YSYEKL. The CDR3 runs to 17 residues.

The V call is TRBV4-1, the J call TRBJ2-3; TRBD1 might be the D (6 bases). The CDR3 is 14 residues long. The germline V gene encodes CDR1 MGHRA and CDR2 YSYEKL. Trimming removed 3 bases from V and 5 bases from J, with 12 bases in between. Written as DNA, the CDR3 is TGCGCCAGCAGCCACGCAGGGGCTGGAGATACGCAGTATTTT. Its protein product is CASSHAGAGDTQYF.

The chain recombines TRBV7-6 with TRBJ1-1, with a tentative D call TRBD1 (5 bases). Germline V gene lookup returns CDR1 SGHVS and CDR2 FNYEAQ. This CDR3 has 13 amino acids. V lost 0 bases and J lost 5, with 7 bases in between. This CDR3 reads CASSLAQGTEAFF. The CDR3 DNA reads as TGTGCCAGCAGCTTAGCTCAGGGAACTGAAGCTTTCTTT.